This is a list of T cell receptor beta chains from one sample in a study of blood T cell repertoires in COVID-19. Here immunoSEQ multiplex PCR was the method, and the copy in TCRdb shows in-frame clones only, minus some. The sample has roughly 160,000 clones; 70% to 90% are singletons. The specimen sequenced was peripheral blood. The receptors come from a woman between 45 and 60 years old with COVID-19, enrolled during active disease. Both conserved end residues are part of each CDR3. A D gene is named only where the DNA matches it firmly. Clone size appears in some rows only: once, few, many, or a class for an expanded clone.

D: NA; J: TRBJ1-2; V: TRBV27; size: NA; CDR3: CASSLRPRGNYGYTF; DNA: TGTGCCAGCAGTTTACGACCCCGAGGAAACTATGGCTACACCTTC
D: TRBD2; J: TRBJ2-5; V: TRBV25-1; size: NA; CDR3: CASSDIAGGPIQETQYF; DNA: TGTGCCAGCAGTGATATAGCGGGGGGGCCTATACAAGAGACCCAGTACTTC
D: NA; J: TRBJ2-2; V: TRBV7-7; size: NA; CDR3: CASSFAETGELFF; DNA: TGTGCCAGCAGCTTTGCGGAAACCGGGGAGCTGTTTTTT
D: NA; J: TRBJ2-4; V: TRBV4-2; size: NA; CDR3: CASSQVSLIGGRGLAKNIQYF; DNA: TGTGCCAGCAGCCAAGTTTCTTTAATCGGGGGGCGCGGGTTAGCCAAAAACATTCAGTACTTC
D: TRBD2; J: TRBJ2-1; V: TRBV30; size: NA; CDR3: CAWRLAGGNEQFF; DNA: TGTGCCTGGAGACTAGCGGGGGGGAATGAGCAGTTCTTC
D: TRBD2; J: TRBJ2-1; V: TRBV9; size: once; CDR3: CASSVSGGAWGEQFF; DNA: TGTGCCAGCAGCGTTAGCGGGGGGGCCTGGGGTGAGCAGTTCTTC
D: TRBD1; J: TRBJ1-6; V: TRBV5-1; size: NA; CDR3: CASSSEGGFSPLHF; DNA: TGCGCCAGCAGCTCGGAAGGGGGCTTTTCACCCCTCCACTTT
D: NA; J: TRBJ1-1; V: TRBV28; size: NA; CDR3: CASSSPGAFGAFF; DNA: TGTGCCAGCAGTTCCCCAGGGGCTTTTGGAGCTTTCTTT
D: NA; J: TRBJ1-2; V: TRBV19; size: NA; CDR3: CASRPWAEEGYTF; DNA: TGTGCCAGTAGGCCTTGGGCGGAGGAGGGCTACACCTTC
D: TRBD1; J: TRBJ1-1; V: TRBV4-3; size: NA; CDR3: CASSQGTGGRTAFF; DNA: TGCGCCAGCAGCCAAGGGACAGGGGGCCGAACGGCTTTCTTT
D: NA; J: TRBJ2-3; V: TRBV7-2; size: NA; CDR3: CASSSRGAGADTQYF; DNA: TGTGCCAGCAGCTCACGGGGGGCGGGAGCAGATACGCAGTATTTT
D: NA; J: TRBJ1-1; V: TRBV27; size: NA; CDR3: CASYNRVRTEAFF; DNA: TGTGCCAGCTATAACAGGGTGAGGACTGAAGCTTTCTTT
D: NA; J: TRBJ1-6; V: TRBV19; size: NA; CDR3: CASSIGKHYNSPLHF; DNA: TGTGCCAGTAGTATCGGGAAACACTATAATTCACCCCTCCACTTT
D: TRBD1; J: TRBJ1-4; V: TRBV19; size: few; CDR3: CASIRGYSEGASNEKLFF; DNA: TGTGCCAGTATAAGAGGATATTCGGAGGGGGCGTCTAATGAAAAACTGTTTTTT
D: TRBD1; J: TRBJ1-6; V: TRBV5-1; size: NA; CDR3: CASSEDRGSPLHF; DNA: TGCGCCAGCAGCGAGGACAGGGGGTCACCCCTCCACTTT
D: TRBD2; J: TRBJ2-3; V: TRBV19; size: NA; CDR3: CASAGTSGGDTQYF; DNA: TGTGCCTCTGCCGGGACTAGCGGGGGTGATACGCAGTATTTT
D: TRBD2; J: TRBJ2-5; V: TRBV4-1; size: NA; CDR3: CASSQDPSGGAIGTQYF; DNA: TGCGCCAGCAGCCAAGATCCCAGCGGGGGGGCCATCGGGACCCAGTACTTC